Following are 16 T cell receptor beta chains from one sample sequenced in a study of OX40 agonist ivuxolimab in advanced cancers. Assay used: immunoSEQ multiplex PCR; TCRdb lists only in-frame clones, some missing. Of 29,000 or so clones in the sample, around 90% were seen once. This specimen was CD4+ or CD8+ T cells sorted from blood, taken in a trial of the OX40 agonist ivuxolimab. The source is an adult with an advanced solid tumor such as melanoma, head and neck, liver or kidney cancer.

The chain carries TRBV28 and TRBJ1-1; possible D gene TRBD1, 6 bases. The CDR3 contains 13 residues. The germline gives CDR1 MDHEN, CDR2 SYDVKM. Trimming pared 6 bases from V and 5 bases from J, leaving 13 bases between. The CDR3 region is CASSLLGATEAFF. CDR3 nucleotide sequence: TGTGCCAGCAGCCTTTTGGGGGCGACTGAAGCTTTCTTT.

The CDR3 here is CASSVTTYNEQFF. CDR3 nucleotide sequence: TGCGCCAGCAGTGTGACTACCTACAATGAGCAGTTCTTC. The rearrangement joins TRBV10-1 to TRBJ2-1; D is perhaps TRBD2 (5 bases). Germline values: CDR1 WNHNN, CDR2 SYGVQD (reference sequence). V gave up 4 bases and J gave up 2 bases, with 6 bases separating them. CDR3 length: 13 amino acids.

The rearrangement joins TRBV6-5 to TRBJ1-1; D is ambiguous. V was trimmed by 2 bases and J by 1 base, leaving 11 bases between them. The CDR3 is made up of 15 amino acids. Germline CDR1 reads MNHEY; CDR2 reads SVGAGI. CDR3 sequence (DNA): TGTGCCAGCAGTTACAACCTGCCAGGGAACACTGAAGCTTTCTTT. This translates into CASSYNLPGNTEAFF.

The V call is TRBV18, the J call TRBJ2-7, with D hard to call. Per the germline V gene, CDR1 is KGHSH and CDR2 is LQKENI. V was cut by 5 bases and J by 0 bases, with 14 bases left in between. The CDR3 extends over 15 amino acids. CDR3 bases: TGTGCCAGCTCATATCAGGACCGCAGCTCCTACGAGCAGTACTTC. Its protein is CASSYQDRSSYEQYF.

In this sample, this clone turned up once. The chain couples TRBV2 to TRBJ2-3; D might be TRBD1 (6 bases). Germline CDR1 is SNHLY and CDR2 is FYNNEI. The CDR3 length is 16 residues. V was shortened by 7 bases and J by 4 bases, with 21 bases between the two germline ends. The CDR3 spells CASKGEPGTYADTQYF. The CDR3 nucleotides are TGTGCCAGCAAGGGGGAACCCGGGACATACGCAGATACGCAGTATTTT.

The V call is TRBV5-5, the J call TRBJ1-1, with D possibly matching TRBD1 (6 bases). This CDR3 comprises 13 residues. Trimming removed 1 base at V and 4 bases at J, with 8 bases between. Germline values: CDR1 SGHKS, CDR2 YYEKEE (reference sequence). The CDR3 bases are TGTGCCAGCAGCTTGCAGGGGAGCACTGAAGCTTTCTTT. It codes for CASSLQGSTEAFF.

This clone showed up just once. The chain uses TRBV5-6 and TRBJ1-3; 10 bases are shared with TRBD1. This CDR3 spans 17 amino acids. Germline CDR1 is SGHDT and CDR2 is YYEEEE. The V and J ends lost 2 bases and 0 bases, in that order; junction bases with no gene match: 5. The CDR3 nucleotides are TGTGCCAGCAGCTTAGGGGACAGGGGCTTCTCTGGAAACACCATATATTTT. Translation gives CASSLGDRGFSGNTIYF.

This chain joins TRBV4-1 and TRBJ2-7; D is perhaps TRBD2 (6 bases). In germline, CDR1 is MGHRA, CDR2 YSYEKL. The CDR3 totals 16 residues. V lost 4 bases and J 6 bases, leaving 22 bases between the germline ends. Here the CDR3 DNA reads TGCGCCAGCAGCCCTTTTGGCGGGATATCGACCGGCGAGCAGTACTTC. Encoded protein: CASSPFGGISTGEQYF.

The chain recombines TRBV7-2 with TRBJ1-4; possibly TRBD1 for D (6 bases). Between the trimmed V and J ends, which lost 1 base and 9 bases, there was a span of 15 bases. The CDR3 contains 15 residues. Per the germline V gene, CDR1 is SGHTA and CDR2 is FQGNSA. Here the CDR3 DNA reads TGTGCCAGCAGCTTAGAAGGGGGGGTAGGGCAAAAACTGTTTTTT. Amino acids: CASSLEGGVGQKLFF.

As concerns this clone: The junction shows a germline mismatch at one end, possibly a read error. The chain uses TRBV9 and TRBJ2-1, with TRBD2 matching over 8 bases. CDR3 length equals 14 residues. Germline CDR1 and CDR2: SGDLS and YYNGEE. CDR3 nucleotide sequence: TGTGCCGGCAGCGGGGGTAGAGGGTACAATGAGCAGTTCTTC. This codes for CAGSGGRGYNEQFF. The whole variable domain, remainder taken from reference TRBV9 and TRBJ2-1, is DSGVTQTPKHLITATGQRVTLRCSPRSGDLSVYWYQQSLDQGLQFLIQYYNGEERAKGNILERFSAQQFPDLHSELNLSSLELGDSALYFCAGSGGRGYNEQFFGPGTRLTVL.

The genes are TRBV7-1 and TRBJ2-1, with D uncertain. TRBV7-1 is given ORF status, its function remaining uncertain. The CDR3 contains 15 residues. Between the trimmed V and J ends, which lost 4 bases and 2 bases, there was a span of 12 bases. The CDR3 DNA reads as TGTGCCAGCAGCTTAGAGGAGATCGCCTACAATGAGCAGTTCTTC. This gives the protein CASSLEEIAYNEQFF.

The chain has TRBV6-1 and TRBJ1-2; TRBD1 might be the D (6 bases). The germline V and J ends were trimmed by 5 bases and 7 bases, with 20 bases remaining between them. This CDR3 region has 15 residues. Looked up from germline, CDR1 is MNHNS and CDR2 is SASEGT. The CDR3, as DNA: TGTGCCAGCAGTTCGGTTGTCGTGGGGGCGGGTGGCTACACCTTC. This translates into CASSSVVVGAGGYTF.

The chain has TRBV6-5 and TRBJ2-3, with 7 bases that match TRBD1. The junction had 3 bases not matched to a gene; V was cut back by 0 bases and J by 3 bases. The CDR3 has 15 amino acids. Germline V gene data show CDR1 as MNHEY and CDR2 as SVGAGI. CDR3 sequence (DNA): TGTGCCAGCAGTTACTCGTCAGGGGGAACAGATACGCAGTATTTT. This translates into CASSYSSGGTDTQYF.

This rearrangement joins TRBV29-1 to TRBJ2-7, with TRBD1 as a possible D gene (6 bases). Germline V lookup: CDR1 SQVTM, CDR2 ANQGSEA. Trimming pared 6 bases from V and 0 bases from J, leaving 9 bases between. This CDR3 region has 12 residues. CDR3 sequence reads: CSVEQGSYEQYF. The CDR3 DNA reads as TGCAGCGTAGAACAGGGCTCCTACGAGCAGTACTTC.

J is TRBJ1-1 and V is TRBV6-5; no firm D call. The ends were cut back, 5 bases at V and 8 bases at J, with 0 bases in the middle. The CDR3 sequence is 8 residues long. In germline, CDR1 is MNHEY, CDR2 SVGAGI. As DNA, the CDR3 is TGTGCCAGCAGTGAAGCTTTCTTT. This encodes CASSEAFF.

The chain combines TRBV15 with TRBJ2-7; the match to TRBD1 covers 7 bases. V was clipped by 0 bases and J by 4 bases; unmatched bases: 9. The CDR3 contains 16 residues. Germline V CDR1 and CDR2: LNHNV, YYDKDF (reference sequence). The chain's CDR3 is CATSRDSEGARYEQYF. Here the CDR3 DNA reads TGTGCCACCAGCAGAGATAGTGAGGGGGCGAGGTACGAGCAGTACTTC.